Sequencing of this T cell receptor (beta chain) was carried out in a study of control samples from healthy donors and cancer patients. The V gene's germline CDR1 is SGHAT and CDR2 FQNNGV. There are 14 residues in the CDR3. J gave up 3 bases and V 3 bases, and 5 bases lay outside the gene matches. Here immunoSEQ multiplex PCR was the method, and the copy in TCRdb shows in-frame clones only, minus some. The table shows about 150,000 clones, with approximately 90% occurring only once. This receptor was obtained from a woman in her twenties or thirties in good health. This chain connects TRBV11-2 to TRBJ2-7; TRBD2 aligns across 7 bases. The sample consisted of blood. The CDR3 spells CASSFGEGIYEQYF. The CDR3 coding sequence is TGTGCCAGCAGCTTTGGGGAGGGGATCTACGAGCAGTACTTC.